This T cell receptor beta chain appears in the sequencing data of a study of OX40 agonist ivuxolimab in advanced cancers. About the research overall: As their treatment, patients were administered ivuxolimab, an agonistic anti-OX40 (CD134) antibody.

The CDR3 is 15 amino acids. Trimming at V came to 4 bases and at J to 1 base, leaving 4 bases not matched to a gene. Looked up from germline, CDR1 is KGHSH and CDR2 is LQKENI. TCRdb's copy holds only in-frame clones and misses some; the assay was immunoSEQ multiplex PCR. The sample records about 60,000 clones, roughly nine tenths being singletons. The investigators sampled blood at baseline, at cycle 4 day 1, and at cycle 7 day 1. The sample here was CD4+ or CD8+ T cells sorted from blood, taken in a trial of the OX40 agonist ivuxolimab. The origin of this receptor is an adult with an advanced solid tumor such as melanoma, head and neck, liver or kidney cancer. This sequence joins TRBV18 and TRBJ2-5, with TRBD2 matching 9 bases. DNA of the CDR3: TGTGCCAGCTCACTCTCTAGCGGGATCCAAGAGACCCAGTACTTC. Amino acid sequence: CASSLSSGIQETQYF. Full variable domain (outside the CDR3, taken from reference TRBV18 and TRBJ2-5): NAGVMQNPRHLVRRRGQEARLRCSPMKGHSHVYWYRQLPEEGLKFMVYLQKENIIDESGMPKERFSAEFPKEGPSILRIQQVVRGDSAAYFCASSLSSGIQETQYFGPGTRLLVL.